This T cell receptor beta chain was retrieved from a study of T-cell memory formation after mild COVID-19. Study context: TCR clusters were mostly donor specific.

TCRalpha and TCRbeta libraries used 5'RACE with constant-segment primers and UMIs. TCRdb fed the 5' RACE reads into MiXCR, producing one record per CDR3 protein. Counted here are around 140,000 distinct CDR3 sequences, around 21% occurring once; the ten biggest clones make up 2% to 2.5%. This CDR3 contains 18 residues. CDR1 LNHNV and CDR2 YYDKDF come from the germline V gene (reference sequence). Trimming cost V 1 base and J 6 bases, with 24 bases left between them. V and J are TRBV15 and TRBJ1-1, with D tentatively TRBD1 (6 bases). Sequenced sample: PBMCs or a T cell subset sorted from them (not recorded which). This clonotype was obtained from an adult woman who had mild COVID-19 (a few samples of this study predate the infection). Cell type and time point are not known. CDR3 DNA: TGTGCCACCAGCAGAGGGGACCCCTTGGGAGGGGGAAGAGCTGAAGCTTTCTTT. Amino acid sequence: CATSRGDPLGGGRAEAFF.